This T cell receptor (beta chain) was recovered during a study of human T cells and chemical hapten exposure. Study observations and caveats: With regard to DPC sensitization, TCRs above 1 in 1000 frequency did not change. Significantly more large CDR3 similarity clusters were formed by expanded TCRs than by controls.

In the library, unique molecular identifiers were attached to individual cDNA molecules. One entry per CDR3 protein, called by TCRdb with MiXCR from the RACE reads. The table lists fewer than 500,000 distinct CDR3 sequences, roughly 4.8% of them singletons, with around 2% in the top ten. The CDR3 totals 18 residues. The V gene's germline CDR1 is DFQATT and CDR2 SNEGSKA (reference sequence). V was shortened by 0 bases and J by 2 bases, with 23 bases between the two germline ends. Time point indicated: patch test 1, 2 weeks after DPC sensitization. Documented treatment: therapeutic diphenylcyclopropenone sensitization with weekly scalp DPC. This clonotype has only a few counts. Antigen specificity is unknown.

The TCR comes from a woman aged 50 to 60 with alopecia areata. Some clones in this sample may be carry-over from other donors' samples. The chain recombines TRBV20-1 with TRBJ2-7, with D perhaps TRBD1 (7 bases). Sequenced material: whole blood, taken in connection with sensitization to the hapten diphenylcyclopropenone (DPC). As DNA, the CDR3 is TGCAGTGCTAGAGACCAGACAGGGTGGCTAGCGTCGCCCTACGAGCAGTACTTC. This codes for CSARDQTGWLASPYEQYF.